The sequence of this T cell receptor (beta chain) was determined in a study of CD8+ T cells in alopecia areata. CDR3 length equals 15 residues. The germline gives CDR1 SGHAT, CDR2 FQNNGV. The V end lost 1 base, the J end lost 4 bases, and 11 bases lay between the germline ends. Details on this clone: Its antigen remains unidentified.

CD4+ cells belonging to 4 or 5 patients, who were in the biomarker study, were further sorted into CD25+CD127- cells. Extracted RNA was reverse transcribed into cDNA, the sequencing template. Method: immunoSEQ multiplex PCR; TCRdb's copy keeps in-frame clones and lacks some. The sample contains approximately 13,000 clones, roughly three fifths of which appear only once. General study findings and limits: Although TCR sharing was seen in mice, sharing across patients was less clear, possibly for HLA-related reasons. Affected scalp, especially in alopecia totalis/universalis, had a higher clonality than normal scalp did.

The source material was CD4+ Tregs sorted from blood. This receptor was obtained from a human donor with alopecia areata. The rearrangement uses TRBV11-2 and TRBJ2-1; D gene uncertain. This CDR3 reads CASSLAVTPYNEQFF. CDR3 coding DNA: TGTGCCAGCAGCTTAGCAGTGACACCTTACAATGAGCAGTTCTTC.